The 2 T cell receptor beta chains presented below share a single source sample, sequenced in a study of blood T cell repertoires in COVID-19. Assay used: immunoSEQ multiplex PCR; TCRdb lists only in-frame clones, some missing. The table shows under 250,000 clones, with 80% to 90% occurring only once. The sequenced material came from peripheral blood. These receptors were taken from a man between 45 and 60 years old who had recovered from COVID-19.

This chain uses TRBV2 with TRBJ2-3; maybe TRBD2 (5 bases). V was trimmed by 8 bases and J by 3 bases, leaving 12 bases between them. CDR1 and CDR2 from the germline V gene are SNHLY and FYNNEI. The CDR3 totals 13 residues. The CDR3 loop reads CASAGFLTDTQYF. DNA of the CDR3: TGTGCCAGCGCGGGTTTCCTAACAGATACGCAGTATTTT.

This chain joins TRBV2 and TRBJ2-7; TRBD1 matches 10 bases. The V gene's germline CDR1 is SNHLY and CDR2 FYNNEI. V was clipped by 6 bases and J by 0 bases; unmatched bases: 5. The CDR3 has 15 amino acids. CDR3 region: CASSGQGVGSYEQYF. The CDR3 nucleotides read TGTGCCAGCAGCGGACAGGGGGTGGGCTCCTACGAGCAGTACTTC.